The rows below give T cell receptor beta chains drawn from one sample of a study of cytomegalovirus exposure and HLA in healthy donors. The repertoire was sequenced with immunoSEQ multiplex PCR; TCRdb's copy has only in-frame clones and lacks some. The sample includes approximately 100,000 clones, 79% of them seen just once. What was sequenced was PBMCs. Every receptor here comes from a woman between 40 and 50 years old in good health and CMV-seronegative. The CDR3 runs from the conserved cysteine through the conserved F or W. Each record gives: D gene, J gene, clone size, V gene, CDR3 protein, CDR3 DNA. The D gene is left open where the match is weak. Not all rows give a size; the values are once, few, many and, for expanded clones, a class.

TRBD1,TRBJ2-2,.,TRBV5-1,CASSWTGNTGELFF,TGCGCCAGCAGCTGGACAGGGAACACCGGGGAGCTGTTTTTT
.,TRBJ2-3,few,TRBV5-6,CASSFSGSTGDTQYF,TGTGCCAGCAGCTTTAGCGGCTCTACGGGGGATACGCAGTATTTT
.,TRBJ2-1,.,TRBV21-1,CASSNVWADEQFF,TGTGCCAGCAGCAATGTATGGGCCGATGAGCAGTTCTTC
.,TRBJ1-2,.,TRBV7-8,CASSLVVGQGNYGYTF,TGTGCCAGCAGCTTAGTCGTCGGGCAGGGTAACTATGGCTACACCTTC
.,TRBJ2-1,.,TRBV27,CASLGGGSYNEQFF,TGTGCCAGCCTAGGCGGTGGATCCTACAATGAGCAGTTCTTC
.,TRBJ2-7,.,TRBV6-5,CASSPGLGSHEQYF,TGTGCCAGCAGTCCAGGGCTCGGCTCCCACGAGCAGTACTTC
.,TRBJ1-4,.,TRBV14,CASSPRQGATGTTTNEKLFF,TGTGCCAGCAGCCCGCGTCAAGGGGCCACCGGGACAACAACTAATGAAAAACTGTTTTTT
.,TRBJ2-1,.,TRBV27,CASSFTRGSGNEQFF,TGTGCCAGCAGTTTCACTAGAGGGTCGGGAAATGAGCAGTTCTTC
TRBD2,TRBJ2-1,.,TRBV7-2,CASSPRLAGGSVLNEQFF,TGTGCCAGCAGCCCTAGACTAGCGGGAGGGAGTGTTCTAAATGAGCAGTTCTTC
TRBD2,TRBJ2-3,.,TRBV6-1,CASSLQREGADTQYF,TGTGCCAGCAGTCTTCAGCGGGAGGGTGCAGATACGCAGTATTTT
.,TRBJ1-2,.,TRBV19,CASSVTGLNYGYTF,TGTGCCAGTAGTGTAACAGGGCTAAACTATGGCTACACCTTC
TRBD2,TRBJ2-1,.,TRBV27,CASSALAGGFNEQFF,TGTGCCAGCAGTGCGCTAGCGGGAGGTTTCAATGAGCAGTTCTTC
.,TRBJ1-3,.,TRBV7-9,CSSSLGSATSPGNTIYF,TGTTCCAGCAGCTTAGGTTCGGCAACGTCTCCGGGGAACACCATATATTTT
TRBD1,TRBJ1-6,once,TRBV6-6,CASEPGQNSPLHF,TGTGCCAGCGAACCGGGACAGAATTCACCCCTCCACTTT
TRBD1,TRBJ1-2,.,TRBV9,CASSVDGGQGAGGYTF,TGTGCCAGCAGCGTGGATGGCGGACAGGGGGCGGGGGGCTACACCTTC
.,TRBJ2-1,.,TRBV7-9,CASTRPQNEQFF,TGTGCCAGCACCCGCCCCCAGAATGAGCAGTTCTTC
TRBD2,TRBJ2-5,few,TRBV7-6,CASSWTSGRDGETQYF,TGTGCCAGCAGTTGGACTAGCGGGAGGGACGGGGAGACCCAGTACTTC
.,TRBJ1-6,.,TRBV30,CAWSGSAGSPLHF,TGTGCCTGGAGTGGGTCCGCAGGTTCACCCCTCCACTTT
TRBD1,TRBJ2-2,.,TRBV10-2,CASSGDRYTGELFF,TGCGCCAGCAGTGGGGACAGGTACACCGGGGAGCTGTTTTTT
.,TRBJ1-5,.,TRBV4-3,CASSQDGRGQPQHF,TGCGCCAGCAGCCAAGATGGCAGGGGTCAGCCCCAGCATTTT
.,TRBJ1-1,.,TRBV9,CASSPTDTEAFF,TGTGCCAGCAGCCCCACGGACACTGAAGCTTTCTTT
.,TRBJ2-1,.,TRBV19,CASSPLADFSYNEQFF,TGTGCCAGTAGTCCTCTGGCCGATTTCTCCTACAATGAGCAGTTCTTC
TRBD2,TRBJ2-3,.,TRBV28,CASRPPGLAASTDTQYF,TGTGCCAGCAGACCCCCGGGACTAGCAGCTAGCACAGATACGCAGTATTTT
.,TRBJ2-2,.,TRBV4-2,CASSQGSAGFTGELFF,TGTGCCAGCAGCCAAGGGTCGGCGGGATTCACCGGGGAGCTGTTTTTT
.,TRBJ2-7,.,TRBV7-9,CSSSLSFEQYF,TGTTCCAGCAGCTTATCCTTCGAGCAGTACTTC
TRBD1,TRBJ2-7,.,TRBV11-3,CASSPRGDRAHEQYF,TGTGCCAGCAGCCCTCGGGGGGACAGGGCCCACGAGCAGTACTTC